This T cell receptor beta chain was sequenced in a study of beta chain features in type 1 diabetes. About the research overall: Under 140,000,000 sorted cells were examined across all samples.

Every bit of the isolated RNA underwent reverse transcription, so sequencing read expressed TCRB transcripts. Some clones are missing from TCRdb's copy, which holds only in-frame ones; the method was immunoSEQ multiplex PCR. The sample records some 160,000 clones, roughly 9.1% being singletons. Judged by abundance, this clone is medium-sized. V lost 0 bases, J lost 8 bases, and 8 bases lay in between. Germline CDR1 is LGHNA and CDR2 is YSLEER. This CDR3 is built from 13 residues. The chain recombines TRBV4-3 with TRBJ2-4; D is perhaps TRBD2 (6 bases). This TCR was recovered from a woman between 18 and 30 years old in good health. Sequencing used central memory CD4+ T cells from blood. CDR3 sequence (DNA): TGCGCCAGCAGCCAAGATACGGGGGACATTCAGTACTTC. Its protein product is CASSQDTGDIQYF.